This T cell receptor beta chain comes out of a study of blood T cell repertoires in COVID-19. Overall study: The samples span acute and convalescent COVID-19 from the United States, Italy and Spain.

The participants were between roughly 18 and 89 years old and came from under 25 US areas. In assigning cohorts, the study relied on participant-reported clinical history. Resolution of symptoms, clearance, or two negative PCRs was present in recovered Cohort 3 donors. The germline V gene has CDR1 SGHTA and CDR2 FQGNSA. Trimming took 1 base from V and 0 from J; bases not matched to a gene: 1. The CDR3 is made up of 15 amino acids. Here immunoSEQ multiplex PCR was the method, and the copy in TCRdb shows in-frame clones only, minus some. The sample shows roughly 450,000 clones, less than 95% of them seen only once. This clone was seen once.

Sequenced sample: PBMCs or T cells enriched from blood (not recorded which). The clonotype was recovered from a man aged 18 to 35 who had recovered from COVID-19. The rearrangement uses TRBV7-2 and TRBJ2-7, with 9 bases that match TRBD2. CDR3 loop: CASSLVAGDSYEQYF. CDR3 DNA sequence: TGTGCCAGCAGCTTAGTAGCGGGAGACTCCTACGAGCAGTACTTC.